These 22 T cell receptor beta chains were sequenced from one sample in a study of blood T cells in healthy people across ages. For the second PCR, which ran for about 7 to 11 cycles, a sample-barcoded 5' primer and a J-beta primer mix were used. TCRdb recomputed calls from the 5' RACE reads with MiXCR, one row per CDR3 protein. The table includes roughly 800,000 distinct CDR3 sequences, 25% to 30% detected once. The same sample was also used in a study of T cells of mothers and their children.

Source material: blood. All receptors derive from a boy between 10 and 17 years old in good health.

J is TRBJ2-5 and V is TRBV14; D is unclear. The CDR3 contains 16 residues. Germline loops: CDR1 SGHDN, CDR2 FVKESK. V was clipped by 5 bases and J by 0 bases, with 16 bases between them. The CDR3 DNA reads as TGTGCCAGCAGCGCGTGGCAAGGACCGAACCAAGAGACCCAGTACTTC. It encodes CASSAWQGPNQETQYF.

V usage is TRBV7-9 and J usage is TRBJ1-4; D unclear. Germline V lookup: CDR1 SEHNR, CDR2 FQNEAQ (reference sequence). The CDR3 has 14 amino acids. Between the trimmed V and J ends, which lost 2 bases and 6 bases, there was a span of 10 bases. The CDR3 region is CASSLSASHEKLFF. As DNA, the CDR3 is TGTGCCAGCAGCTTATCGGCCTCTCATGAAAAACTGTTTTTT.

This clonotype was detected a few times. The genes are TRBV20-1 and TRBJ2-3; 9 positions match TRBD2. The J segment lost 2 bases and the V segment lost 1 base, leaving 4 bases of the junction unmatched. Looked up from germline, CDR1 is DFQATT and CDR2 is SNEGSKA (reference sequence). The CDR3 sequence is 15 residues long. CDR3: CSARGGGGDTDTQYF. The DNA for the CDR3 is TGCAGTGCTAGAGGGGGCGGGGGGGACACAGATACGCAGTATTTT.

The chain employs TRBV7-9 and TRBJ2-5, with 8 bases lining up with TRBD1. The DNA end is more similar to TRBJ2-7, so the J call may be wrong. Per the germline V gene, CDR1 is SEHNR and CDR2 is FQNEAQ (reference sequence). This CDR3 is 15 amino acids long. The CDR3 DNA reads TGTGCCAGCAGCCCTTCAATCTCGACAGGGGACGAGCAGTACTTC. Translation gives CASSPSISTGDEQYF.

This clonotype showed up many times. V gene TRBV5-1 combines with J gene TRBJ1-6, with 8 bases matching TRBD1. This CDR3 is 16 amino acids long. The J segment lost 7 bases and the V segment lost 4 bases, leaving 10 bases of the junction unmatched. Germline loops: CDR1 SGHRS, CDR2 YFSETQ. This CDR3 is CASSGGTGGVNSPLHF. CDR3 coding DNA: TGCGCCAGCAGCGGCGGGACAGGCGGCGTCAATTCACCCCTCCACTTT.

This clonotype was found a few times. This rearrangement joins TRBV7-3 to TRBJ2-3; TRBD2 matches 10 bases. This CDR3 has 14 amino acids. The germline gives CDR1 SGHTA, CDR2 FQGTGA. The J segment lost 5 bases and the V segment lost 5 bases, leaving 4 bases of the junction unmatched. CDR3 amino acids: CASSPGLAVDTQYF. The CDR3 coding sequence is TGTGCCAGCAGCCCCGGACTAGCGGTAGATACGCAGTATTTT.

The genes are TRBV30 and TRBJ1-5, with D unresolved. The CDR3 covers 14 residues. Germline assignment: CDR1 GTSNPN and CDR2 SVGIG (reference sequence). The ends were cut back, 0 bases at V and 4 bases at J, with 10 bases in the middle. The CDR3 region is CAWSVKQTNQPQHF. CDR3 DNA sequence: TGTGCCTGGAGTGTAAAACAGACTAATCAGCCCCAGCATTTT.

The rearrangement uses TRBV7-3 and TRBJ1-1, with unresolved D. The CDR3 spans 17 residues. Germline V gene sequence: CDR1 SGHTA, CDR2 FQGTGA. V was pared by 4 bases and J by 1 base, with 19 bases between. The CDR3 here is CASSSPIARRWNTEAFF. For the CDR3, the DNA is TGTGCCAGCAGCTCCCCCATAGCCCGAAGGTGGAACACTGAAGCTTTCTTT.

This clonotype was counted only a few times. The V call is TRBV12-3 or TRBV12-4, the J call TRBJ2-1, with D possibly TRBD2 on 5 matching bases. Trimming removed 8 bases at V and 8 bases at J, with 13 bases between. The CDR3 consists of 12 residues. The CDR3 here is CASGKGGHEQFF. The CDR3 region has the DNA TGTGCCAGCGGTAAGGGCGGGCATGAGCAGTTCTTC.

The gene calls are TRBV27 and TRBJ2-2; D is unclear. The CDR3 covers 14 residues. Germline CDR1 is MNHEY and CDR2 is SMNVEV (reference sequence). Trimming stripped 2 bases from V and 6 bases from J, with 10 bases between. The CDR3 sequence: CASSLMSGAGELFF. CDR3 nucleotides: TGTGCCAGCAGTTTAATGTCCGGCGCCGGGGAGCTGTTTTTT.

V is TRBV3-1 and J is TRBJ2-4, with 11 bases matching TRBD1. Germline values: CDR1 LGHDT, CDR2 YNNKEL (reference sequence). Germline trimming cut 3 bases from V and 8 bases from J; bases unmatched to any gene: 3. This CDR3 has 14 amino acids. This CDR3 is CASSQLDRGHIQYF. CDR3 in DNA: TGTGCCAGCAGCCAGTTGGACAGGGGGCACATTCAGTACTTC.

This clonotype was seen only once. The CDR3 DNA is TGTGCCAGCAGCCCCATGGTGTGGGGTAACAATGAGCAGTTCTTC. Encoded protein: CASSPMVWGNNEQFF. V gene TRBV3-1 combines with J gene TRBJ2-1; D is unclear. Deletions cut 4 bases from V and 5 bases from J, with 15 bases between. The CDR3 is 15 residues long. Germline V lookup: CDR1 LGHDT, CDR2 YNNKEL (reference sequence).

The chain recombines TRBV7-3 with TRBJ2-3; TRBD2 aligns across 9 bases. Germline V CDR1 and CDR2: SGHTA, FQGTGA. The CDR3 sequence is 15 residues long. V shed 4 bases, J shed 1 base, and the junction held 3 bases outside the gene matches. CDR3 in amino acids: CASSYLAGGTDTQYF. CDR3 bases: TGTGCCAGCAGCTATTTAGCGGGGGGCACAGATACGCAGTATTTT.

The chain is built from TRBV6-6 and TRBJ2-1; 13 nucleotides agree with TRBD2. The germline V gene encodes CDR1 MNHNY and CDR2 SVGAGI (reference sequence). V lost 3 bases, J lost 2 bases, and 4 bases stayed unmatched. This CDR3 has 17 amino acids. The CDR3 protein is CASSYSGLAGAYNEQFF. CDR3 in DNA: TGTGCCAGCAGTTATTCCGGACTAGCGGGGGCCTACAATGAGCAGTTCTTC.

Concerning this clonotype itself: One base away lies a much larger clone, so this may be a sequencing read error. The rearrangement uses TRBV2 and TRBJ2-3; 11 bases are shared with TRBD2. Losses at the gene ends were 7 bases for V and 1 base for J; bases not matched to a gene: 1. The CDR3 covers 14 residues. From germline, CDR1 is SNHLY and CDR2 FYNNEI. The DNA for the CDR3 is TGTGCCAGCAAACTAGCGGGGGGCACAGATACGCAGTATTTT. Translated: CASKLAGGTDTQYF.

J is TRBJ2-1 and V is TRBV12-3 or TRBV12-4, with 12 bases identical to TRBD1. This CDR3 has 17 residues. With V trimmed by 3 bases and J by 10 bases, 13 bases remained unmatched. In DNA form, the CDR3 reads TGTGCCAGCAGTTTGGTGCCGGGACAGGGGGCCTCAAGGGAGCAGTTCTTC. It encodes CASSLVPGQGASREQFF.

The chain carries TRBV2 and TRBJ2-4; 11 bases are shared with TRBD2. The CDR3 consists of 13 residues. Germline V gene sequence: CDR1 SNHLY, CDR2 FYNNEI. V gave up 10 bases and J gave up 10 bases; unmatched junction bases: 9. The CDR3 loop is CATLAGGEKIQYF. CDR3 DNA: TGTGCCACCTTAGCGGGGGGGGAGAAAATTCAGTACTTC. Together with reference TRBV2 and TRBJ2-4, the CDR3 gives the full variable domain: EPEVTQTPSHQVTQMGQEVILRCVPISNHLYFYWYRQILGQKVEFLVSFYNNEISEKSEIFDDQFSVERPDGSNFTLKIRSTKLEDSAMYFCATLAGGEKIQYFGAGTRLSVL.

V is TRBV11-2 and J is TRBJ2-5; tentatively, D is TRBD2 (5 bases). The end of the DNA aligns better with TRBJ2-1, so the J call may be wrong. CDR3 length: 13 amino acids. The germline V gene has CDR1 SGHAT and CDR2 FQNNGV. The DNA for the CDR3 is TGTGCCAGCAGCTTAGATAGGAGGACGGAGCAGTTCTTC. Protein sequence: CASSLDRRTEQFF.

As DNA, the CDR3 is TGTGCCAGCAGCCAAGCCCTCACAGATACGCAGTATTTT. Protein: CASSQALTDTQYF. The V and J genes are TRBV14 and TRBJ2-3; the D is unclear. The CDR3 contains 13 residues. Trimming left V 1 base short and J 2 bases short, with 4 bases between. Germline V gene lookup returns CDR1 SGHDN and CDR2 FVKESK.

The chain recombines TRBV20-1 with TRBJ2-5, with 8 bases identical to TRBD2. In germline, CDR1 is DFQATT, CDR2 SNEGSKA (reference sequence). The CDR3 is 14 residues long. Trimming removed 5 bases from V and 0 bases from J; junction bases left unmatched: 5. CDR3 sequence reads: CSAGGLGHQETQYF. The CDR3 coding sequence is TGCAGTGCTGGGGGACTAGGGCACCAAGAGACCCAGTACTTC.

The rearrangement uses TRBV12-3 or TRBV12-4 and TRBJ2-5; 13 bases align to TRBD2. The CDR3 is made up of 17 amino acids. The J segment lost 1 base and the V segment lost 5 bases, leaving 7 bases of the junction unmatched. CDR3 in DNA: TGTGCCAGCAGTCCCCCGGGACTAGCGGGGCCCCAAGAGACCCAGTACTTC. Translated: CASSPPGLAGPQETQYF.

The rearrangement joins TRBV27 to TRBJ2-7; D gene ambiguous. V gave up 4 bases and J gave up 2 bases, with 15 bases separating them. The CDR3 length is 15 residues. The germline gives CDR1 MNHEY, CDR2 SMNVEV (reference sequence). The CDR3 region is CASSSIGFATYEQYF. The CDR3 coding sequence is TGTGCCAGCAGTTCTATTGGGTTTGCAACCTACGAGCAGTACTTC.